Below, 2 T cell receptor beta chains from the same sample are listed, as sequenced in a study of OX40 agonist ivuxolimab in advanced cancers. Method: immunoSEQ multiplex PCR; TCRdb's copy keeps in-frame clones and lacks some. The sample lists approximately 47,000 clones; around nine tenths were seen once. The sequencing used CD4+ or CD8+ T cells sorted from blood, collected in a trial of the OX40 agonist ivuxolimab. All receptors derive from an adult with an advanced solid tumor such as melanoma, head and neck, liver or kidney cancer.

The chain employs TRBV19 and TRBJ2-2; TRBD1 aligns across 11 bases. The CDR3 is 15 amino acids. The germline V gene encodes CDR1 LNHDA and CDR2 SQIVND (reference sequence). The ends lost 5 bases at V and 6 bases at J; junction bases unmatched: 5. CDR3 in DNA: TGTGCCAGTAGTTCCCGGGACAGGGGGTCCGGGGAGCTGTTTTTT. This gives the protein CASSSRDRGSGELFF. Based on the CDR3 plus reference TRBV19 and TRBJ2-2, the full variable domain is DGGITQSPKYLFRKEGQNVTLSCEQNLNHDAMYWYRQDPGQGLRLIYYSQIVNDFQKGDIAEGYSVSREKKESFPLTVTSAQKNPTAFYLCASSSRDRGSGELFFGEGSRLTVL.

The chain carries TRBV15 and TRBJ1-5, with TRBD1 matching 9 bases. Per germline, CDR1 LNHNV and CDR2 YYDKDF (reference sequence). J was trimmed by 6 bases and V by 9 bases; bases with no gene match: 12. The CDR3 is 15 amino acids. CDR3 in amino acids: CATQDTGQGAQPQHF. DNA for the CDR3: TGTGCCACTCAAGATACGGGACAGGGTGCTCAGCCCCAGCATTTT.